This passage covers 18 T cell receptor beta chains from one sample sequenced in a study of blood T cell repertoires in COVID-19. The method was immunoSEQ multiplex PCR; TCRdb's version includes in-frame clones alone and lacks a portion of them. The data show approximately 230,000 clones, approximately 88% seen once. Sequenced material: peripheral blood. The receptors here all came from a woman aged 25-40 years with COVID-19, enrolled during active disease.

With regard to this clone: One end of the junction varies from germline; a read error may be responsible. The rearrangement joins TRBV6-2 or TRBV6-3 to TRBJ1-1; D is unresolved. CDR3 length: 13 amino acids. In germline, CDR1 is MNHEY, CDR2 SVGEGT. Written as DNA, the CDR3 is TGTGCCAGCACTTACACAGAGAGCACTGAAGCTTTCTTT. It encodes CASTYTESTEAFF.

The gene calls are TRBV5-8 and TRBJ1-2; 7 bases are a match to TRBD1. CDR1 and CDR2 from the germline V gene are SGHTS and YDEGEE. V trimming: 2 bases; J trimming: 8 bases; junction bases outside the gene matches: 9. CDR3 size: 14 residues. In DNA, the CDR3 is TGTGCCAGCAGCTTTATGACAGGGACCGAGGGCTACACCTTC. Translation: CASSFMTGTEGYTF.

The chain carries TRBV5-4 and TRBJ2-7; D is perhaps TRBD2 (5 bases). In germline, CDR1 is SGHNT, CDR2 YYREEE (reference sequence). V lost 0 bases to trimming and J lost 1 base, with 14 bases between them. The CDR3 loop spans 16 amino acids. Written as DNA, the CDR3 is TGTGCCAGCAGCTTGGCCACAGCGGCCCCGTCCTACGAGCAGTACGTC. It specifies CASSLATAAPSYEQYV.

This clone has only a few counts. The chain has TRBV18 and TRBJ2-1; D possibly corresponds to TRBD2 (6 bases). V lost 4 bases, J lost 7 bases, and 17 bases lay in between. Germline V lookup: CDR1 KGHSH, CDR2 LQKENI. The CDR3 length is 15 residues. This CDR3 is CASSQRGNAGNEQFF. The CDR3 DNA sequence: TGTGCCAGCTCACAACGGGGGAATGCGGGAAATGAGCAGTTCTTC.

The CDR3 is CASSLRGVEQFF. As DNA, the CDR3 is TGTGCCAGCAGCTTAAGGGGTGTTGAGCAGTTCTTC. This chain connects TRBV5-8 to TRBJ2-1, with a weak D call TRBD1 (5 bases). Trimming left V 2 bases short and J 9 bases short, with 9 bases between. This CDR3 spans 12 amino acids. Germline V gives CDR1 SGHTS, CDR2 YDEGEE.

The genes are TRBV7-9 and TRBJ2-1; TRBD2 agrees at 8 bases. Trimming took 4 bases from V and 3 from J; bases not matched to a gene: 11. This CDR3 contains 17 residues. The germline V gene has CDR1 SEHNR and CDR2 FQNEAQ (reference sequence). For the CDR3, the DNA is TGTGCCAGCAGCTCGCCCCGGTGGACTAGCTTCTACAATGAGCAGTTCTTC. Translation gives CASSSPRWTSFYNEQFF.

This chain links TRBV11-2 with TRBJ2-1, with 8 bases identical to TRBD1. V trimming: 5 bases; J trimming: 9 bases; junction bases outside the gene matches: 6. Germline assignment: CDR1 SGHAT and CDR2 FQNNGV. The length of the CDR3 is 13 residues. CDR3: CASSKGTGVEQFF. Written as DNA, the CDR3 is TGTGCCAGCAGCAAAGGGACAGGAGTTGAGCAGTTCTTC.

This chain joins TRBV6-4 and TRBJ2-2; perhaps TRBD1 as D (5 bases). V gave up 6 bases and J gave up 3 bases, with 11 bases separating them. The CDR3 extends over 14 amino acids. Germline CDR1 is MRHNA and CDR2 is SNTAGT. The CDR3 reads CASRLQGDTGELFF. The CDR3 coding sequence is TGTGCCAGCAGACTTCAGGGCGACACCGGGGAGCTGTTTTTT.

The rearrangement joins TRBV7-9 to TRBJ2-3; 7 nucleotides match TRBD2. This CDR3 is 16 amino acids long. From germline, CDR1 is SEHNR and CDR2 FQNEAQ (reference sequence). Trimming removed 5 bases from V and 4 bases from J; junction bases left unmatched: 12. Here the CDR3 reads CASSPPSGVDADTQYF. The CDR3 DNA is TGTGCCAGCAGCCCCCCGAGCGGGGTGGACGCAGATACGCAGTATTTT.

The chain links TRBV7-2 to TRBJ2-2; 9 bases map to TRBD2. With 4 bases clipped from V and 2 bases from J, the junction kept 8 bases outside the gene matches. Germline V lookup: CDR1 SGHTA, CDR2 FQGNSA. The CDR3 has 17 residues. The CDR3 bases are TGTGCCAGCAGCTCACCTAGCGGGACTCTCAACACCGGGGAGCTGTTTTTT. Amino acids: CASSSPSGTLNTGELFF.

The rearrangement joins TRBV7-2 to TRBJ2-3; D is possibly TRBD2 (7 bases). Per germline, CDR1 SGHTA and CDR2 FQGNSA. The CDR3 covers 17 residues. With 5 bases removed from V and 0 bases from J, the gap between germline ends came to 18 bases. CDR3 in DNA: TGTGCCAGCAGCCCTAGGAAGGGGGGGTTGAGCACAGATACGCAGTATTTT. Amino acids: CASSPRKGGLSTDTQYF.

This clone has only one observation. V gene TRBV5-1 combines with J gene TRBJ2-3, with TRBD1 as a possible D gene (7 bases). V was shortened by 3 bases and J by 2 bases, with 16 bases between the two germline ends. Per germline, CDR1 SGHRS and CDR2 YFSETQ. The length of the CDR3 is 16 residues. CDR3 bases: TGCGCCAGCAGCTCTACCAGGGGGGCTTCCACAGATACGCAGTATTTT. Its protein is CASSSTRGASTDTQYF.

The rearrangement links TRBV7-2 to TRBJ1-3, with D perhaps matching TRBD1 (5 bases). With 5 bases removed from V and 1 base from J, the gap between germline ends came to 12 bases. The CDR3 runs to 15 residues. CDR1 is SGHTA and CDR2 is FQGNSA in the germline V gene. Written as DNA, the CDR3 is TGTGCCAGCAGCGCAATTCCAGGGTCTGGAAACACCATATATTTT. Its protein is CASSAIPGSGNTIYF.

J is TRBJ2-7 and V is TRBV5-8; the D gene is possibly TRBD2 (5 bases). Germline CDR1 reads SGHTS; CDR2 reads YDEGEE. With 4 bases removed from V and 1 base from J, the gap between germline ends came to 15 bases. The CDR3 runs 15 residues. CDR3 DNA: TGTGCCAGCAGCCGGAGGCCCCTTGGGTCCTACGAGCAGTACTTC. Residues: CASSRRPLGSYEQYF.

The V and J genes are TRBV5-1 and TRBJ1-2, with D maybe TRBD1 (6 bases). Trimming took off 2 bases at V and 2 bases at J, with 13 bases between the two ends. Germline CDR1 reads SGHRS; CDR2 reads YFSETQ. The CDR3 is 15 amino acids. The CDR3 loop reads CASSFWAGENYGYTF. CDR3 DNA sequence: TGCGCCAGCAGCTTTTGGGCAGGGGAAAACTATGGCTACACCTTC.

This sequence joins TRBV12-3 or TRBV12-4 and TRBJ1-2; D is undetermined. The CDR3 loop spans 13 amino acids. This chain's CDR3 is CPLAAETNYGYTF. The CDR3 DNA reads as TGTCCTTTGGCGGCAGAGACTAACTATGGCTACACCTTC.

The gene calls are TRBV19 and TRBJ1-2; D is possibly TRBD1 (5 bases). Trimming took 3 bases from V and 3 from J, leaving 14 bases between them. From germline, CDR1 is LNHDA and CDR2 SQIVND (reference sequence). The CDR3 totals 15 residues. Written as DNA, the CDR3 is TGTGCCAGTAGTATCAACGGGCAGGGTGACTATGGCTACACCTTC. Protein: CASSINGQGDYGYTF.

This clone came up once. The chain recombines TRBV6-6 with TRBJ2-2, with TRBD1 matching over 7 bases. Trimming took 0 bases from V and 3 from J; bases not matched to a gene: 4. In germline, CDR1 is MNHNY, CDR2 SVGAGI (reference sequence). The CDR3 totals 16 residues. The CDR3 sequence: CASSYSTGRYTGELFF. CDR3 sequence (DNA): TGTGCCAGCAGTTACTCGACAGGGCGGTACACCGGGGAGCTGTTTTTT.